This T cell receptor beta chain was retrieved from a study of blood T cell repertoires in COVID-19 (dated by TCRdb to the early 2020s). For the wider study: Collaborator samples came from the United States, Italy and Spain and covered acute and convalescent phases of COVID-19. Nearly every sample came with metadata listing a de-identified subject ID, COVID-19 status, age in years and sex. HLA class I and class II types, where available, came from metadata supplied by the sample provider rather than from assay-based typing. The repertoires were released in a freely available public database intended as a resource for research on the immune response to SARS-CoV-2. The dataset comprised deeply sampled blood TCRbeta repertoires from subjects exposed to, actively infected with, or recovered from COVID-19. The prospective study material was composed of cDNA or gDNA derived from T cells, B-cell-depleted T cells, or PBMCs. Samples came from the ongoing ImmuneRACE study (first 160 participants) plus 1,254 subjects from 6 global collaborators.

Whole blood was collected in K2EDTA tubes by collaborating institutions according to the institutions' own protocols. Collaborator samples were shipped for TCRbeta analysis as frozen whole blood, isolated PBMCs, or DNA extracted from either sample type. In regard to this clone: The specificity of this receptor is unknown. Base quality data are lacking; no much larger clone is found one base away.

Findings and caveats that apply to the study as a whole: The quantity of clinical and demographic metadata differed by source and by participant and was supplied without curation.

The CDR3 starts with the cysteine, ends with the phenylalanine, and has 14 residues. Of all the DNA, just the CDR3 is kept, 42 bases in frame from base 1. The immunoSEQ Assay, a bias-controlled multiplex PCR, was used to amplify TCRbeta CDR3 regions from genomic DNA. In the source study's methods: Within the assay, amplification of reference gene primers was used to estimate how many nucleated cells each sample contained. To quantify the absolute abundance of each unique TCRbeta CDR3 rearrangement, sequence reads were collapsed and filtered. For each sample, productive Simpson clonality was calculated by taking the square root of Simpson's diversity index across productive rearrangements. TCRdb's version of the immuneACCESS table is confined to in-frame rearrangements and falls short of the full clone set. An unresolved V gene accounts for under half of the shortfall where checked; the remainder is of unknown origin. Clonal size and the V and J genes are those of that table, whereas D and trimming came from the DNA. This sample is represented by about 190,000 clones; roughly four fifths of them were singletons. The top ten hold roughly 12% of the sample.

The source material was peripheral blood. This clonotype was sampled from a woman aged 45 to 65 with acute or convalescent COVID-19. Here the chain combines TRBV21-1 and TRBJ2-2; the D call of TRBD2 is as the table states it, not checked on the DNA. TRBV21-1 is a pseudogene locus. CDR3 region: CASSPTYHTGELFF. In nucleotides, the sequence is TGTGCCAGCAGTCCGACTTACCACACCGGGGAGCTGTTTTTT.